This T cell receptor beta chain appears in the sequencing data of a study of cytomegalovirus exposure and HLA in healthy donors. Study-level findings and limits: The study put 150 to 200 TCR beta chains on its list as cytomegalovirus-associated. As a later analysis showed, a missense DCLRE1C variant was linked to trimming of TCR beta V- and J-genes.

Remarks on this clone: Its antigen is not known.

13 Jbeta primers and 60 Vbeta primers were used for the PCR. The data were produced by immunoSEQ multiplex PCR, yet TCRdb's version contains in-frame clones alone and is incomplete. Among roughly 180,000 clones listed, around 85% were seen once. CDR3 length: 17 amino acids. V gave up 6 bases and J gave up 10 bases; unmatched junction bases: 21. Per germline, CDR1 MDHEN and CDR2 SYDVKM. V gene TRBV28 combines with J gene TRBJ2-1; the match to TRBD1 covers 7 bases. Sequenced input: PBMCs. The clonotype was recovered from a boy aged 2 to 10 in good health and CMV-seronegative. The CDR3 nucleotides are TGTGCCAGCAGCCTCCGCCTAACACTCGACAGGGCCGGGGAGCAGTTCTTC. As protein: CASSLRLTLDRAGEQFF. Complete variable domain (other parts from reference TRBV28 and TRBJ2-1): DVKVTQSSRYLVKRTGEKVFLECVQDMDHENMFWYRQDPGLGLRLIYFSYDVKMKEKGDIPEGYSVSREKKERFSLILESASTNQTSMYLCASSLRLTLDRAGEQFFGPGTRLTVL.